This TCR beta chain was captured in a study of T-cell reconstitution after alpha-beta-depleted transplantation in children. Findings and limits, study-wide: Once a year had passed after transplant, T-cell counts and diversity came mostly from newly produced T cells. Some patients' high day-60 TCRbeta diversity was attributed to recipient cells surviving conditioning.

The CDR3 runs 12 residues. V was trimmed by 3 bases and J by 9 bases, leaving 8 bases between them. Looked up from germline, CDR1 is KGHDR and CDR2 is SFDVKD. Note on this clonotype: Its antigen remains unknown.

Unique molecular identifiers were incorporated into the prepared TCRbeta library. TCRdb re-derived calls from the PCR reads in MiXCR, one entry per CDR3 protein. The sample lists fewer than 550,000 distinct CDR3 sequences, approximately 10% seen once, with 12% to 15% in the top ten. The chain combines TRBV24-1 with TRBJ2-1, with D possibly being TRBD1 (6 bases). The sequencing here drew on PBMCs, mostly from graft donor cells, taken 180 days after TCRalphabeta/CD19-depleted stem cell transplant. This receptor was taken from a female patient aged 2 to 10 who had a stem cell transplant for aplastic anemia, so the T cells may come from the graft donor. CDR3 protein: CATSDPGVEQFF. The CDR3, as DNA: TGTGCCACCAGTGATCCAGGGGTTGAGCAGTTCTTC.